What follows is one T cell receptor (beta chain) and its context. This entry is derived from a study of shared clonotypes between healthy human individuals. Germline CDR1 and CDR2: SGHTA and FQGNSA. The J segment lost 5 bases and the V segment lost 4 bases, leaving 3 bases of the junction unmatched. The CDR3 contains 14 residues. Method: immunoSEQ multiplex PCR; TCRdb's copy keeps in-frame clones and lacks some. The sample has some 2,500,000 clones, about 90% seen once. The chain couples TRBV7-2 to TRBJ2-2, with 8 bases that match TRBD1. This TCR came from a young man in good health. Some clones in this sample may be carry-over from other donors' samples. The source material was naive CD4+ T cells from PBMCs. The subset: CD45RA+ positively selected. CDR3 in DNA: TGTGCCAGCAGCTCAGGGGGCCGGACCGGGGAGCTGTTTTTT. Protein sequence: CASSSGGRTGELFF.